The TCR beta chain described here comes from a study of blood T cell repertoires in COVID-19. How the authors handled the data: Cell counts per sample came from amplifying reference gene primers. The table came from immunoSEQ multiplex PCR; TCRdb's copy has only in-frame clones and leaves some out. V, J and clone size derive from that table, while D and trimming were established from the DNA sequence. The repertoire holds about 130,000 clones, with more than 75% as singletons. The CDR3 is 13 residues long. Germline-derived CDR1 and CDR2 are GTSNPN and SVGIG (reference sequence). Trimming removed 1 base from V and 6 bases from J, with 10 bases in between. Followed over time, Seattle patients had been enrolled while infection was active.

Sequenced: peripheral blood. The receptor's source is a woman aged 70-85 years with COVID-19, enrolled during active disease. J is TRBJ2-1 and V is TRBV30; no clear D. The CDR3 DNA is TGTGCCTGGAGTGACACTAACCCCAATGAGCAGTTCTTC. As protein: CAWSDTNPNEQFF.